Below, 14 T cell receptor beta chains from the same sample are listed, as sequenced in a study of T cell clonality in common variable immunodeficiency. The table came from immunoSEQ multiplex PCR; TCRdb's copy has only in-frame clones and leaves some out. The specimen gives 42,000 or so clones without singletons; the ten biggest hold approximately 2.2%. Sequencing input: peripheral blood mononuclear cells. The receptors derive from a person aged 18 to 75 in good health.

This clone was detected ten times or more. The DNA read from the CDR3 is TGCGCCAGCAGCCTGCAGGGGGATGGTTCACCC. It translates to CASSLQGDGSP. The whole CDR3 protein reads CASSLQGDGSPLHF. The chain combines TRBV5-1 with TRBJ1-6, with 7 bases lining up with TRBD1. Read sequence stops 3 residues before the CDR3 end, and the germline J gene provides the missing end. CDR1 and CDR2 (germline): SGHRS, YFSETQ. The CDR3 contains 14 residues. V trimming: 4 bases; J trimming: 9 bases; junction bases outside the gene matches: 7.

Ten or more counts support this clone. The read ends 3 residues early relative to the CDR3; the germline J gene fills the gap. The chain is built from TRBV6-2 or TRBV6-3 and TRBJ2-3, with D possibly being TRBD1 (6 bases). Germline V gives CDR1 MNHEY, CDR2 SVGEGT. CDR3 length equals 15 residues. V was clipped by 2 bases and J by 3 bases, with 12 bases between them. The CDR3 loop is CASSYHREWTDTQYF. CDR3 bases read: TGTGCCAGCAGTTACCACAGGGAGTGGACAGATACG.

This clone was seen ten or more times. From the germline J gene comes the end of the CDR3, since the read stops 3 residues before it. J is TRBJ2-7 and V is TRBV7-9; possibly TRBD2 for D (6 bases). V gave up 5 bases and J gave up 6 bases, with 14 bases separating them. Germline CDR1 reads SEHNR; CDR2 reads FQNEAQ (reference sequence). CDR3 length equals 13 residues. CDR3 sequence reads: CASSLRVEGEQYF. The CDR3 DNA, read in part, is TGTGCCAGCAGCCTCAGGGTGGAGGGCGAG.

This clone was found a few times. Read sequence stops 3 residues before the CDR3 end, and the germline J gene provides the missing end. The rearrangement uses TRBV7-2 and TRBJ1-2, with D perhaps matching TRBD1 (5 bases). CDR1 is SGHTA, CDR2 FQGNSA, per germline. This CDR3 comprises 14 residues. Incomplete CDR3 DNA: TGTGCCAGCAGCTTAGAGGGGTTTGGCGATGAC. Encoded protein: CASSLEGFGDD. The whole CDR3 protein reads CASSLEGFGDDYTF.

This clone has ten or more counts. The read ends 3 residues before the CDR3 terminus; that terminus is restored from the germline J gene. The genes are TRBV2 and TRBJ1-5; D gene uncertain. The V end was cut by 2 bases, the J end by 7 bases, with 9 bases between. Germline assignment: CDR1 SNHLY and CDR2 FYNNEI. CDR3 length equals 13 residues. The chain's CDR3 is CASSENEGQPQHF. The sequenced CDR3 bases are TGTGCCAGCAGTGAAAACGAGGGCCAGCCC.

This clone has a count of ten or more. The sequence runs out 3 residues before the end of the CDR3; the remainder is reconstructed from the germline J gene. V usage is TRBV6-2 or TRBV6-3 and J usage is TRBJ2-7; D gene uncertain. The germline CDR1 and CDR2 sequences are MNHEY and SVGEGT. Trimming took off 2 bases at V and 0 bases at J, with 14 bases between the two ends. CDR3 length: 16 residues. The CDR3 is CASSYELGTNSYEQYF. The CDR3 bases that were read are TGTGCCAGCAGTTACGAGTTGGGCACCAACTCCTACGAG.

This clone was recorded at least ten times. From the germline J gene comes the end of the CDR3, since the read stops 3 residues before it. V is TRBV9 and J is TRBJ2-1, with TRBD2 matching over 10 bases. Germline V CDR1 and CDR2: SGDLS, YYNGEE. The CDR3 loop spans 18 amino acids. V trimming: 4 bases; J trimming: 4 bases; junction bases outside the gene matches: 14. The CDR3 loop is CASSPRGGRTSGYNEQFF. The sequenced CDR3 bases are TGTGCCAGCAGCCCTAGGGGGGGGAGGACTAGCGGATACAATGAG. Based on the CDR3 plus reference TRBV9 and TRBJ2-1, the full variable domain is DSGVTQTPKHLITATGQRVTLRCSPRSGDLSVYWYQQSLDQGLQFLIQYYNGEERAKGNILERFSAQQFPDLHSELNLSSLELGDSALYFCASSPRGGRTSGYNEQFFGPGTRLTVL.

This clone occurred many times. The read comes to an end 3 residues before the CDR3 does, leaving the germline J gene to fill in the end. The chain combines TRBV30 with TRBJ1-3; 7 bases are shared with TRBD1. Looked up from germline, CDR1 is GTSNPN and CDR2 is SVGIG (reference sequence). Trimming removed 2 bases from V and 4 bases from J; junction bases left unmatched: 8. The CDR3 is made up of 15 amino acids. The CDR3 loop is CAWSWGQQPGNTIYF. The covered CDR3 bases are TGTGCCTGGAGTTGGGGACAGCAGCCCGGAAACACC.

This clone occurred many times. The read gets to within 3 residues of the CDR3 end, and the germline J gene fills in the rest. The chain combines TRBV7-9 with TRBJ1-4, with D possibly TRBD1 on 5 matching bases. Germline assignment: CDR1 SEHNR and CDR2 FQNEAQ (reference sequence). This CDR3 comprises 13 residues. The V end was cut by 6 bases, the J end by 1 base, with 6 bases between. CDR3 residues: CASRDITNEKLFF. The part of the CDR3 DNA that was read is TGTGCCAGCAGGGACATAACTAATGAAAAA.

This clone was counted many times. The CDR3 end falls 3 residues outside the read, so it is completed with the germline J gene. The V gene is TRBV9, the J gene TRBJ1-4; D is perhaps TRBD1 (5 bases). This CDR3 comprises 15 residues. Germline-derived CDR1 and CDR2 are SGDLS and YYNGEE. The germline V and J ends were trimmed by 0 bases and 2 bases, with 8 bases remaining between them. Here the CDR3 reads CASSVGGATNEKLFF. CDR3 bases read: TGTGCCAGCAGCGTAGGAGGGGCGACTAATGAAAAA.

This clone came up many times. The missing CDR3 end, 3 residues past where the read stops, is filled in from the germline J gene. The chain combines TRBV7-2 with TRBJ1-5; TRBD1 matches at 7 bases. Trimming cost V 1 base and J 6 bases; bases outside gene matches: 6. There are 15 residues in the CDR3. Germline-derived CDR1 and CDR2 are SGHTA and FQGNSA. The sequenced part of the CDR3 DNA is TGTGCCAGCAGCTTAGTGGGACAGTCAATTCAGCCC. Its protein is CASSLVGQSIQP. The whole CDR3 sequence reads CASSLVGQSIQPQHF.

This clone has only a few counts. The CDR3 goes on 3 residues after the read ends, and that part is filled in from the germline J gene. Other DNA sequences in this sample translate to the same CDR3. The chain joins TRBV30 to TRBJ1-1; D is uncertain. V gave up 4 bases and J gave up 1 base, with 10 bases separating them. The CDR3 is 13 residues long. CDR1 GTSNPN and CDR2 SVGIG come from the germline V gene (reference sequence). The CDR3 region is CAWKIVKNTEAFF. The sequenced CDR3 bases are TGTGCCTGGAAAATCGTAAAGAACACTGAA.

This clone was seen repeatedly, ten times or more. The read terminates 3 residues before the CDR3 end, so the remaining end is supplied by the germline J gene. The chain recombines TRBV19 with TRBJ2-3; D is uncertain. Trimming cost V 3 bases and J 2 bases, with 6 bases left between them. There are 13 residues in the CDR3. The V gene's germline CDR1 is LNHDA and CDR2 SQIVND (reference sequence). Here the CDR3 reads CASSMQVTDTQYF. Incomplete CDR3 DNA: TGTGCCAGTAGTATGCAGGTCACAGATACG. The variable domain in full, with the rest retrieved from reference TRBV19 and TRBJ2-3, is DGGITQSPKYLFRKEGQNVTLSCEQNLNHDAMYWYRQDPGQGLRLIYYSQIVNDFQKGDIAEGYSVSREKKESFPLTVTSAQKNPTAFYLCASSMQVTDTQYFGPGTRLTVL.

This clone was picked up many times. The CDR3 goes on 3 residues after the read ends, and that part is filled in from the germline J gene. V usage is TRBV5-4 and J usage is TRBJ2-1; 8 nucleotides align to TRBD2. The germline CDR1 and CDR2 sequences are SGHNT and YYREEE (reference sequence). CDR3 length: 15 amino acids. Unmatched junction bases numbered 12, after V lost 4 bases and J lost 9 bases. CDR3 DNA, as far as it was read: TGTGCCAGCAGCCTCGGCGAAGCGGGAGTTAGTGAG. Encoded protein: CASSLGEAGVSE. The entire CDR3 reads CASSLGEAGVSEQFF.